These 7 T cell receptor beta chains were sequenced from one sample in a study of cytomegalovirus exposure and HLA in healthy donors. The PCR employed 60 Vbeta primers together with 13 Jbeta primers. Sequenced by immunoSEQ multiplex PCR; TCRdb stores in-frame clones only, minus some. Here the sample spans around 110,000 clones, less than 80% being singletons. Input material: PBMCs. These receptors were collected from a man aged 55 to 69 in good health and CMV-seronegative.

The chain has TRBV16 and TRBJ1-5; D may be TRBD1 (5 bases). The CDR3 is 15 residues long. The V gene's germline CDR1 is KGHSY and CDR2 FQNENV. V was pared by 1 base and J by 6 bases, with 13 bases between. In DNA form, the CDR3 reads TGTGCCAGCAGCCAATTCCTAGGGGCGAGTCAGCCCCAGCATTTT. Its protein is CASSQFLGASQPQHF.

The CDR3 protein is CAWSGLAQETQYF. The CDR3 DNA follows: TGTGCCTGGAGTGGGTTAGCCCAAGAGACCCAGTACTTC. This sequence joins TRBV30 and TRBJ2-5; D remains ambiguous. The CDR3 covers 13 residues. V lost 1 base to trimming and J lost 1 base, with 7 bases between them. Germline V gene lookup returns CDR1 GTSNPN and CDR2 SVGIG (reference sequence).

The rearrangement uses TRBV7-2 and TRBJ2-3; TRBD2 matches 7 bases. The CDR3 runs to 15 residues. The ends lost 3 bases at V and 1 base at J; junction bases unmatched: 4. From germline, CDR1 is SGHTA and CDR2 FQGNSA. CDR3 sequence (DNA): TGTGCCAGCAGCTTCCCCGCGGGGGGCACAGATACGCAGTATTTT. It encodes CASSFPAGGTDTQYF.

This rearrangement joins TRBV7-9 to TRBJ2-1; the D gene is possibly TRBD1 (6 bases). CDR3 length: 15 amino acids. Per germline, CDR1 SEHNR and CDR2 FQNEAQ (reference sequence). Trimming took 8 bases from V and 4 from J, leaving 18 bases between them. CDR3 in amino acids: CASGAGTLGYNEQFF. The CDR3 region has the DNA TGTGCCAGCGGTGCCGGGACACTCGGGTACAATGAGCAGTTCTTC.

The chain carries TRBV28 and TRBJ1-4, with D perhaps matching TRBD1 (6 bases). The CDR3 is 15 residues long. Per the germline V gene, CDR1 is MDHEN and CDR2 is SYDVKM. V dropped 5 bases and J dropped 3 bases, with 13 bases sitting between them. The CDR3 loop is CASSPTGTPNEKLFF. Here the CDR3 DNA reads TGTGCCAGCAGTCCCACCGGGACACCTAATGAAAAACTGTTTTTT.

This clone was picked up one time. The chain couples TRBV10-3 to TRBJ2-1, with TRBD2 identical over 7 bases. V lost 2 bases and J lost 7; bases outside the gene matches: 11. Germline-derived CDR1 and CDR2 are ENHRY and SYGVKD. This CDR3 region has 16 residues. The CDR3: CAISELRLAYENEQFF. In nucleotides, the CDR3 is TGTGCCATCAGTGAGCTCAGACTAGCCTATGAGAATGAGCAGTTCTTC.

This chain connects TRBV6-5 to TRBJ1-1; D unresolved. The V gene lost 8 bases and the J gene lost 5 bases, with 9 bases spanning the gap. Germline CDR1 reads MNHEY; CDR2 reads SVGAGI. The CDR3 is 11 residues long. CDR3 DNA: TGTGCCAGCTCCGGAGAGACTGAAGCTTTCTTT. Translating it yields CASSGETEAFF.